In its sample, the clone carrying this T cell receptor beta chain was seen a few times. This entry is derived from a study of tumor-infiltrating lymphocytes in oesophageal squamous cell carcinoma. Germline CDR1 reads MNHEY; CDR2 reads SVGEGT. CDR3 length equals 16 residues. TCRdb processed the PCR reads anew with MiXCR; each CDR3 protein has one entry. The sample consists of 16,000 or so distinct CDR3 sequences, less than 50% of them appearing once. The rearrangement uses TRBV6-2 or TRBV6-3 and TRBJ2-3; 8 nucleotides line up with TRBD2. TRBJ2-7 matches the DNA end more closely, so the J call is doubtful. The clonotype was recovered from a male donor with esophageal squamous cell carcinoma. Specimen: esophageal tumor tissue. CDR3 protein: CASSYFVLAGSYEQYF. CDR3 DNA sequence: TGTGCCAGCAGTTACTTCGTGCTAGCGGGTTCCTACGAGCAGTACTTC.